A selection of T cell receptor beta chains follows, all from one sample in a study of early T cells in non-severe SARS-CoV-2 infection. TCRdb redid the calling of the 5' RACE reads with MiXCR, one entry per CDR3 protein. The sample yields about 64,000 distinct CDR3 sequences, around 11% seen once. Sequencing used whole blood, obtained at baseline. The receptors here all came from an adult who was a healthcare worker with PCR-confirmed SARS-CoV-2 infection or an uninfected control (not recorded which). CDR3s include the opening cysteine and the closing phenylalanine or tryptophan. Fields, in order: J gene, clone size, D gene, V gene, CDR3 protein, CDR3 DNA. A D gene is named only where the DNA matches it firmly. A row's size may be missing; if present it is once, few, many or a size class.

>TRBJ2-2|.|.|TRBV6-4
CASSDGGLNTGELFF
TGTGCCAGCAGTGACGGGGGCTTGAACACCGGGGAGCTGTTTTTT
>TRBJ2-1|.|.|TRBV19
CASSISGWIQRGIYNEQFF
TGTGCCAGTAGTATTTCGGGTTGGATCCAGAGGGGGATATACAATGAGCAGTTCTTC
>TRBJ2-3|few|.|TRBV10-3
CAISDRGTGGDTQYF
TGTGCCATCAGTGATAGGGGGACCGGGGGAGATACGCAGTATTTT
>TRBJ1-1|.|.|TRBV20-1
CSARDPNTEAFF
TGCAGTGCTAGAGACCCGAACACTGAAGCTTTCTTT
>TRBJ1-4|few|.|TRBV18
CASSPLPPPEKLFF
TGTGCCAGCTCACCTTTACCACCCCCTGAAAAACTGTTTTTT
>TRBJ2-3|few|.|TRBV10-3
CAISESSGTDTQYF
TGCGCCATCAGTGAGTCGTCGGGCACAGATACGCAGTATTTT
>TRBJ1-6|.|.|TRBV12-3/TRBV12-4
CASSQGLGNSPLHF
TGTGCCAGCAGTCAAGGGCTGGGTAATTCACCCCTCCACTTT
>TRBJ2-2|few|TRBD2|TRBV6-2/TRBV6-3
CASGLVRAGELFF
TGTGCCAGCGGACTAGTAAGGGCCGGGGAGCTGTTTTTT
>TRBJ2-3|few|.|TRBV7-2
CASSSRRARKSSTDTQYF
TGTGCCAGCAGCTCCCGTAGAGCCAGAAAGTCTAGCACAGATACGCAGTATTTT
>TRBJ2-7|.|.|TRBV5-6
CASSLAGMADF
TGTGCCAGCAGCTTGGCCGGAATGGCGGATTTC
>TRBJ2-3|.|.|TRBV27
CASTPFGVFGTQYF
TGTGCCAGCACCCCTTTTGGGGTCTTTGGTACGCAGTATTTT
>TRBJ2-5|.|.|TRBV6-1
CASSEEEVYSQYF
TGTGCCAGCAGTGAAGAGGAAGTTTATTCCCAGTACTTC
>TRBJ1-1|.|.|TRBV5-1
CASSPTAGRAEAFF
TGCGCCAGCAGCCCTACCGCGGGTAGGGCTGAAGCTTTCTTT
>TRBJ2-1|many|.|TRBV6-1
CASSIFVRDEQFF
TGTGCCAGCAGTATCTTTGTAAGGGATGAGCAGTTCTTC
>TRBJ2-2|few|.|TRBV9
CASSPPTRNTGELFF
TGTGCCAGCAGCCCCCCGACAAGGAACACCGGGGAGCTGTTTTTT
>TRBJ2-2|medium-sized|.|TRBV2
CASSGGEVAPGELFF
TGTGCCAGCAGTGGAGGGGAAGTTGCGCCCGGGGAGCTGTTTTTT